This entry concerns a single T cell receptor (beta chain). These data are taken from a study of post-analysis software for immune sequencing data. Tagging with unique molecular identifiers was a feature of the TCR beta cDNA libraries. TCRdb re-derived calls from the PCR reads in MiXCR, one entry per CDR3 protein. The repertoire holds about 770,000 distinct CDR3 sequences, with about half as singletons. The TCR originated in a girl between 5 and 17 years old with multiple sclerosis. Sequenced input: blood.

Here the CDR3 reads CSVQLAPRHTQPSGRYNEQFF. Here the CDR3 DNA reads TGCAGTGTCCAATTAGCCCCGCGTCATACCCAACCTAGCGGGAGGTACAATGAGCAGTTCTTC. The chain combines TRBV20-1 with TRBJ2-1; 11 bases align to TRBD2. The CDR3 spans 21 residues. Trimming cost V 7 bases and J 4 bases; bases outside gene matches: 27. Germline lookup yields CDR1 DFQATT and CDR2 SNEGSKA (reference sequence).